Presented here are 26 T cell receptor beta chains from one specimen sequenced in a study of shared clonotypes between healthy human individuals (TCRdb year 2020). The library came from the immunoSEQ multiplex PCR assay. As stored in TCRdb, this immuneACCESS dataset retains in-frame rearrangements with V and J assigned. A fraction of the clones does not appear; measured against another copy, unresolved V genes explain less than half of the discrepancy, and the remainder lacks a known reason. The sample includes a few hundred thousand clones, with about 69% observed a single time. The ten largest clones represent 11% of the sample. The sequenced sample was memory CD4+ T cells sorted from blood. The cell subset or site label, read with the paper, signifies: CD45RA-negative fraction. These receptors all come from a man aged 25 to 45 in good health.

This clone has a handful of counts. The CDR3 protein is CASRGELSYNEQFF. The CDR3 nucleotides read TGTGCCAGTCGGGGGGAGCTCTCCTACAATGAGCAGTTCTTC. The chain uses TRBV19 and TRBJ2-1; 7 bases map to TRBD2. CDR3 length: 14 amino acids. V lost 8 bases to trimming and J lost 0 bases; unmatched junction nucleotides: 4. Germline V gene data show CDR1 as LNHDA and CDR2 as SQIVND (reference sequence).

This chain links TRBV5-1 with TRBJ2-1; the D gene could be TRBD1 or TRBD2 (5 bases each). V was trimmed by 4 bases and J by 8 bases, leaving 19 bases between them. Per germline, CDR1 SGHRS and CDR2 YFSETQ. This CDR3 is 15 amino acids long. The CDR3 nucleotides are TGCGCCAGCAGCAGGCGCTCGGGGCCTGGGGATGAGCAGTTCTTC. Translating gives CASSRRSGPGDEQFF.

The chain carries TRBV4-1 and TRBJ1-2; D not certain. This CDR3 region has 15 residues. V was trimmed by 2 bases and J by 8 bases, leaving 18 bases between them. Germline V gene data show CDR1 as MGHRA and CDR2 as YSYEKL. CDR3 sequence: CASSQSVGFATGYTF. In DNA, the CDR3 is TGCGCCAGCAGCCAAAGTGTGGGCTTCGCGACAGGCTACACCTTC.

Of note for this clone: Compared with germline, one end of the junction differs, possibly owing to a read error. The chain links TRBV18 to TRBJ2-2, with unresolved D. The germline gives CDR1 KGHSH, CDR2 LQKENI. This CDR3 spans 16 amino acids. CDR3 DNA: TGTGTCAGCTCACCTAGGCCGGTTTTTAACACCGGGGAGCTGTTTTTT. Protein sequence: CVSSPRPVFNTGELFF. Full variable domain (rest looked up from reference TRBV18 and TRBJ2-2): NAGVMQNPRHLVRRRGQEARLRCSPMKGHSHVYWYRQLPEEGLKFMVYLQKENIIDESGMPKERFSAEFPKEGPSILRIQQVVRGDSAAYFCVSSPRPVFNTGELFFGEGSRLTVL.

The chain couples TRBV10-1 to TRBJ2-1; TRBD2 matches 7 bases. Germline assignment: CDR1 WNHNN and CDR2 SYGVQD (reference sequence). This CDR3 contains 16 residues. The junction had 13 bases not matched to a gene; V was cut back by 5 bases and J by 6 bases. This chain's CDR3 is CASSPSLGGSGNEQFF. The CDR3 bases are TGCGCCAGCAGTCCCTCCCTTGGCGGGAGCGGCAATGAGCAGTTCTTC.

The V gene is TRBV6-5, the J gene TRBJ1-1, with a possible D match to TRBD1 (5 bases). The CDR3 runs to 15 residues. V was pared by 4 bases and J by 5 bases, with 17 bases between. Per germline, CDR1 MNHEY and CDR2 SVGAGI. Written as DNA, the CDR3 is TGTGCCAGCAGTTTCCAGGGATTCGTGGGAACTGAAGCTTTCTTT. Residues: CASSFQGFVGTEAFF.

The chain joins TRBV27 to TRBJ2-1; D is possibly TRBD2 (6 bases). Germline values: CDR1 MNHEY, CDR2 SMNVEV (reference sequence). V was shortened by 2 bases and J by 12 bases, with 17 bases between the two germline ends. The CDR3 has 14 residues. CDR3 region: CASSLPGLMRMQFF. The CDR3 nucleotides are TGTGCCAGCAGTTTACCGGGACTGATGAGAATGCAGTTCTTC.

This clone is medium-sized (0.01 to 0.1%). Other DNA sequences in the same sample also yield this CDR3. The chain has TRBV25-1 and TRBJ1-2, with 8 bases aligning to TRBD1. Germline V CDR1 and CDR2: MGHDK, SYGVNS. After removal of 6 bases from V and 5 bases from J, the junction contained 14 bases not matched to a gene. The CDR3 spans 16 residues. The CDR3 DNA reads TGTGCCAGCAGCTCCCGGACAGGGAACTTAGGGTATGGCTACACCTTC. Translation: CASSSRTGNLGYGYTF.

The chain has TRBV7-2 and TRBJ2-3; tentatively, D is TRBD1 or TRBD2 (6 bases each). Germline V gene sequence: CDR1 SGHTA, CDR2 FQGNSA. Trimming took off 7 bases at V and 5 bases at J, with 19 bases between the two ends. The CDR3 is 15 amino acids. This CDR3 reads CASTLEGDSKDTQYF. CDR3 DNA sequence: TGTGCCAGCACCCTCGAGGGGGACTCTAAAGATACGCAGTATTTT.

V usage is TRBV7-9 and J usage is TRBJ1-2; D is undetermined. The CDR3 has 15 amino acids. CDR1 is SEHNR, CDR2 FQNEAQ, per germline (reference sequence). Between the trimmed V and J ends, which lost 5 bases and 8 bases, there was a span of 21 bases. The CDR3 here is CASSDLVRSRGGYTF. The CDR3 DNA sequence: TGTGCCAGCAGCGACTTGGTCCGGTCTCGGGGAGGCTACACCTTC.

The V and J genes are TRBV7-6 and TRBJ2-7; 8 nucleotides line up with TRBD2. This CDR3 contains 15 residues. With V trimmed by 1 base and J by 3 bases, 5 bases remained unmatched. CDR1 is SGHVS and CDR2 is FNYEAQ in the germline V gene. The CDR3 DNA reads as TGTGCCAGCAGCTTAGGTCCCAGCGGGAGCTACGAGCAGTACTTC. This codes for CASSLGPSGSYEQYF.

The CDR3 sequence: CASSLDGSGTETQYF. CDR3 nucleotide sequence: TGCGCCAGCAGCTTGGATGGTAGCGGGACTGAGACCCAGTACTTC. The chain couples TRBV5-1 to TRBJ2-5; 8 bases are shared with TRBD2. CDR3 length: 15 amino acids. J was trimmed by 5 bases and V by 0 bases; bases with no gene match: 6. CDR1 and CDR2 from the germline V gene are SGHRS and YFSETQ.

The chain uses TRBV11-2 and TRBJ2-3; D is undetermined. CDR1 and CDR2 from the germline V gene are SGHAT and FQNNGV. CDR3 size: 13 residues. V shed 5 bases and J shed 2 bases, with 8 bases lying between them. DNA for the CDR3: TGTGCCAGCAGCCCGATCTACACAGATACGCAGTATTTT. Its translation is CASSPIYTDTQYF.

The gene calls are TRBV5-1 and TRBJ2-1; 11 bases are shared with TRBD2. The CDR3 runs 15 residues. V lost 2 bases, J lost 8 bases, and 6 bases stayed unmatched. CDR1 and CDR2 from the germline V gene are SGHRS and YFSETQ. As DNA, the CDR3 is TGCGCCAGCAGCTTACTAGCGGGAGTTAACGATGAGCAGTTCTTC. This gives the protein CASSLLAGVNDEQFF.

The chain employs TRBV7-9 and TRBJ1-4; D is perhaps TRBD1 (5 bases). The V end lost 6 bases, the J end lost 7 bases, and 21 bases lay between the germline ends. The CDR3 is made up of 16 amino acids. From germline, CDR1 is SEHNR and CDR2 FQNEAQ (reference sequence). The CDR3 DNA is TGTGCCAGCAGTTCCTCGGGCGGGGGTTTTCTTGAAAAACTGTTTTTT. This gives the protein CASSSSGGGFLEKLFF.

The V gene is TRBV28, the J gene TRBJ1-2, with 7 bases that match TRBD1. The trim removed 6 bases at V and 8 bases at J, leaving 9 bases unmatched. Germline lookup yields CDR1 MDHEN and CDR2 SYDVKM. The CDR3 is 13 residues long. This chain's CDR3 is CASSTIQGLGYTF. CDR3 sequence (DNA): TGTGCCAGCAGCACAATACAGGGGTTGGGCTACACCTTC.

This rearrangement joins TRBV5-5 to TRBJ2-1; D unclear. V lost 4 bases to trimming and J lost 7 bases, with 12 bases between them. CDR1 is SGHKS, CDR2 YYEKEE, per germline (reference sequence). This CDR3 spans 13 amino acids. The CDR3 loop reads CASSLEADNEQFF. CDR3 DNA sequence: TGTGCCAGCAGCCTTGAGGCTGATAATGAGCAGTTCTTC. The variable domain in full, completed from reference TRBV5-5 and TRBJ2-1, reads DAGVTQSPTHLIKTRGQQVTLRCSPISGHKSVSWYQQVLGQGPQFIFQYYEKEERGRGNFPDRFSARQFPNYSSELNVNALLLGDSALYLCASSLEADNEQFFGPGTRLTVL.

The chain couples TRBV7-9 to TRBJ2-7, with D perhaps TRBD2 (5 bases). With 1 base removed from V and 5 bases from J, the gap between germline ends came to 9 bases. Germline loops: CDR1 SEHNR, CDR2 FQNEAQ (reference sequence). The CDR3 length is 13 residues. Written as DNA, the CDR3 is TGTGCCAGCAGCTTAGGGCCGGGAAACGAGCAGTACTTC. It codes for CASSLGPGNEQYF.

In the case of this clone: Other DNA sequences in this sample translate to the same CDR3. The V gene is TRBV7-9, the J gene TRBJ1-1, with 7 bases lining up with TRBD1. Germline values: CDR1 SEHNR, CDR2 FQNEAQ (reference sequence). V was pared by 2 bases and J by 4 bases, with 4 bases of the junction left unmatched. The CDR3 consists of 14 residues. The CDR3 DNA follows: TGTGCCAGCAGCTTACTACAGGGGAGCACTGAAGCTTTCTTT. Its protein product is CASSLLQGSTEAFF.

The J gene is TRBJ2-2, the V gene TRBV27, with D possibly matching TRBD1 (5 bases). CDR3 length equals 15 residues. V lost 5 bases to trimming and J lost 2 bases, with 12 bases between them. Germline CDR1 and CDR2: MNHEY and SMNVEV (reference sequence). The CDR3, as DNA: TGTGCCAGCAGTAGTTTTAGGGGAAACACCGGGGAGCTGTTTTTT. Protein sequence: CASSSFRGNTGELFF.

This chain connects TRBV5-1 to TRBJ1-1, with a possible D match to TRBD1 (5 bases). This CDR3 region has 15 residues. Germline V gene data show CDR1 as SGHRS and CDR2 as YFSETQ. Deletions cut 4 bases from V and 3 bases from J, with 16 bases between. The CDR3: CASSLMTGTDTEAFF. CDR3 bases: TGCGCCAGCAGCCTGATGACTGGGACGGACACTGAAGCTTTCTTT.

Note on this clone: Other nucleotide sequences in the sample specify the same CDR3. The gene calls are TRBV19 and TRBJ2-2; D is unclear. This CDR3 comprises 14 residues. Trimming took off 2 bases at V and 6 bases at J, with 10 bases between the two ends. CDR1 is LNHDA and CDR2 is SQIVND in the germline V gene (reference sequence). CDR3 region: CASSITDLAGELFF. The DNA of the CDR3 is TGTGCCAGTAGTATAACCGACCTGGCCGGGGAGCTGTTTTTT.

DNA for the CDR3: TGTGCCACCAGCAGAGCAGCCCCCGGACAGGAGTTCTATGGCTACACCTTC. Protein product: CATSRAAPGQEFYGYTF. The V call is TRBV15, the J call TRBJ1-2; 7 positions agree with TRBD1. The CDR3 is 17 residues long. V dropped 1 base and J dropped 4; count of bases not matched to a gene: 12. Germline-derived CDR1 and CDR2 are LNHNV and YYDKDF (reference sequence).

In its sample, this clone was seen a few times. The gene calls are TRBV10-3 and TRBJ2-7, with 10 positions matching TRBD2. Germline V gives CDR1 ENHRY, CDR2 SYGVKD. V was clipped by 5 bases and J by 0 bases; unmatched bases: 1. There are 14 residues in the CDR3. The CDR3 DNA sequence: TGTGCCATCAGTCAGCGGGAGGGCTCCTACGAGCAGTACTTC. As protein: CAISQREGSYEQYF.

The J gene is TRBJ2-2, the V gene TRBV6-1; 8 nucleotides line up with TRBD1. The V gene's germline CDR1 is MNHNS and CDR2 SASEGT. V trimming: 6 bases; J trimming: 9 bases; junction bases outside the gene matches: 9. There are 14 residues in the CDR3. CDR3 amino acids: CASSRDRLDWELFF. In DNA, the CDR3 is TGTGCCAGCAGCCGGGACAGGCTGGATTGGGAGCTGTTTTTT.

The chain couples TRBV27 to TRBJ1-2, with unresolved D. This CDR3 contains 14 residues. Trimming cost V 0 bases and J 5 bases, with 10 bases left between them. CDR1 is MNHEY and CDR2 is SMNVEV in the germline V gene (reference sequence). The chain's CDR3 is CASSLSRPEYGYTF. The CDR3 DNA reads TGTGCCAGCAGTTTATCTCGTCCGGAATATGGCTACACCTTC.